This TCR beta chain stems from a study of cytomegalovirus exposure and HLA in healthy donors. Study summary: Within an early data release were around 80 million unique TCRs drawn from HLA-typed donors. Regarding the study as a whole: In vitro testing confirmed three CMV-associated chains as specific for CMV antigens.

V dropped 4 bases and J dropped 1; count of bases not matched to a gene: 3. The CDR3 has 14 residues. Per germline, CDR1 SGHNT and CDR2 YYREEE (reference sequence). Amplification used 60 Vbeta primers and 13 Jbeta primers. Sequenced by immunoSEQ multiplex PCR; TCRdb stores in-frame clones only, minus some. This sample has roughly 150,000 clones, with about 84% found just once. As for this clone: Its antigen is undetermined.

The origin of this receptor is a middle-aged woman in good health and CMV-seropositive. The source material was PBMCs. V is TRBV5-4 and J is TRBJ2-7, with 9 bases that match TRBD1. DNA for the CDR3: TGTGCCAGCAGCCCGGGACAGGGATCCTACGAGCAGTACTTC. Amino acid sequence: CASSPGQGSYEQYF.